The 15 T cell receptor beta chains below were found in one sample sequenced in a study. MiXCR, applied by TCRdb to the 5' RACE reads, yields one record per CDR3 protein. The sample yields tens of thousands of distinct CDR3 sequences, about 28% seen once. Input material: naive CD4+ T cells sorted from blood. Documented subset: naive CD4+ T cells, CD4+CD45RA+CD25-. The receptors shown here come from a female donor with breast cancer.

This clonotype was observed a handful of times. The J gene is TRBJ1-6, the V gene TRBV20-1; possibly TRBD1 for D (5 bases). Germline CDR1 is DFQATT and CDR2 is SNEGSKA (reference sequence). Trimming removed 1 base at V and 2 bases at J, with 21 bases between. The CDR3 contains 19 residues. The CDR3 protein is CSARGSARAGFTYNSPLHF. As DNA, the CDR3 is TGCAGTGCTAGAGGATCAGCCAGGGCAGGGTTTACCTATAATTCACCCCTCCACTTT.

The chain recombines TRBV11-3 with TRBJ2-2; 7 positions match TRBD2. Germline V gene lookup returns CDR1 SGHNT and CDR2 YENEEA. The CDR3 has 16 amino acids. Trimming took 4 bases from V and 0 from J; bases not matched to a gene: 5. CDR3 loop: CASSSKGLSNTGELFF. CDR3 bases: TGTGCCAGCAGCTCGAAGGGACTATCGAACACCGGGGAGCTGTTTTTT.

The gene calls are TRBV4-1 and TRBJ2-5; TRBD2 agrees at 8 bases. The ends lost 4 bases at V and 4 bases at J; junction bases unmatched: 11. Germline V gene data show CDR1 as MGHRA and CDR2 as YSYEKL. This CDR3 contains 16 residues. CDR3 in amino acids: CASSLGDGGAGETQYF. In DNA form, the CDR3 reads TGCGCCAGCAGCCTGGGGGACGGGGGGGCCGGAGAGACCCAGTACTTC.

This clonotype was observed a few times. J is TRBJ1-5 and V is TRBV6-5, with TRBD1 matching over 7 bases. Germline trimming cut 4 bases from V and 6 bases from J; bases unmatched to any gene: 3. Per the germline V gene, CDR1 is MNHEY and CDR2 is SVGAGI. The CDR3 covers 13 residues. CDR3 loop: CASSFDRVQPQHF. The CDR3, as DNA: TGTGCCAGCAGTTTCGACAGGGTTCAGCCCCAGCATTTT.

The V gene is TRBV10-3, the J gene TRBJ2-7, with D maybe TRBD2 (6 bases). V was clipped by 11 bases and J by 2 bases, with 19 bases between them. CDR3 size: 14 residues. Germline CDR1 reads ENHRY; CDR2 reads SYGVKD. In DNA, the CDR3 is TGTGCCTCGACTCCGGGACTCGTAACCTACGAGCAGTACTTC. It yields the protein CASTPGLVTYEQYF.

CDR3 coding DNA: TGCAGTGCTAGTCGAAGGCTAGCTTACAATGAGCAGTTCTTC. Translation gives CSASRRLAYNEQFF. The rearrangement joins TRBV20-1 to TRBJ2-1; perhaps TRBD2 as D (5 bases). V shed 3 bases and J shed 4 bases, with 13 bases lying between them. CDR1 is DFQATT, CDR2 SNEGSKA, per germline (reference sequence). The CDR3 sequence is 14 residues long.

A note on this clonotype: A much more abundant neighbour one base away suggests this may be a read error. The chain joins TRBV5-1 to TRBJ1-2, with D tentatively TRBD1 (5 bases). There are 15 residues in the CDR3. Germline loops: CDR1 SGHRS, CDR2 YFSETQ. This chain's CDR3 is CAGSLGQGSVSGYTF. In DNA, the CDR3 is TGCGCCGGCAGCTTGGGTCAGGGTTCGGTTAGCGGCTACACCTTC. The whole variable domain, filled in from reference TRBV5-1 and TRBJ1-2, reads KAGVTQTPRYLIKTRGQQVTLSCSPISGHRSVSWYQQTPGQGLQFLFEYFSETQRNKGNFPGRFSGRQFSNSRSEMNVSTLELGDSALYLCAGSLGQGSVSGYTFGSGTRLTVV.

A few counts support this clonotype. The chain recombines TRBV27 with TRBJ2-7, with D tentatively TRBD1 (7 bases). Germline CDR1 reads MNHEY; CDR2 reads SMNVEV (reference sequence). V gave up 2 bases and J gave up 0 bases, with 17 bases separating them. The CDR3 totals 17 residues. CDR3 residues: CASSLRGTWTGSYEQYF. In DNA, the CDR3 is TGTGCCAGCAGTTTAAGGGGGACTTGGACAGGCTCCTACGAGCAGTACTTC.

This clonotype occurred a few times. The CDR3 reads CASTPHGGSNQPQHF. The CDR3 coding sequence is TGTGCCAGCACCCCACACGGGGGAAGCAATCAGCCCCAGCATTTT. V is TRBV6-2 or TRBV6-3 and J is TRBJ1-5, with D perhaps TRBD1 (5 bases). This CDR3 has 15 amino acids. The V end was cut by 7 bases, the J end by 1 base, with 14 bases between. CDR1 is MNHEY and CDR2 is SVGEGT in the germline V gene.

V is TRBV6-5 and J is TRBJ2-7; unclear D gene. The CDR3 is 13 amino acids. V lost 6 bases, J lost 6 bases, and 15 bases lay in between. Germline V gives CDR1 MNHEY, CDR2 SVGAGI. CDR3 sequence reads: CASSWVGKAEQYF. The CDR3 nucleotides read TGTGCCAGCAGCTGGGTAGGGAAGGCCGAGCAGTACTTC.

This clonotype was recorded many times. The chain carries TRBV29-1 and TRBJ2-2; 8 bases align to TRBD1. CDR1 and CDR2 (germline): SQVTM, ANQGSEA. The CDR3 length is 14 residues. V shed 5 bases, J shed 1 base, and the junction held 3 bases outside the gene matches. The CDR3 loop is CSVSGTGNTGELFF. The CDR3 DNA reads TGCAGCGTTTCCGGGACAGGGAACACCGGGGAGCTGTTTTTT.

Worth noting for this clonotype: The germline gene is not matched at one end of the junction; a read error may be the cause. The chain couples TRBV2 to TRBJ1-5; D is perhaps TRBD1 (5 bases). CDR1 is SNHLY, CDR2 FYNNEI, per germline. This CDR3 has 15 residues. In DNA form, the CDR3 reads TGTGCCGGCAGGCGCACCTCCGGGACGAATCAGCCCCAGCATTTT. Translating it yields CAGRRTSGTNQPQHF.

A few counts support this clonotype. The rearrangement joins TRBV7-2 to TRBJ2-4, with no clear D. Trimming cost V 1 base and J 7 bases, with 14 bases left between them. CDR1 is SGHTA, CDR2 FQGNSA, per germline. The CDR3 covers 15 residues. This CDR3 reads CASSLEPGLGNIQYF. The CDR3 DNA reads TGTGCCAGCAGCTTAGAGCCGGGTCTGGGTAACATTCAGTACTTC.

A few counts support this clonotype. The rearrangement uses TRBV5-1 and TRBJ2-7; a possible D gene is TRBD1 (6 bases). Germline V lookup: CDR1 SGHRS, CDR2 YFSETQ. This CDR3 has 13 amino acids. Between the trimmed V and J ends, which lost 0 bases and 5 bases, there was a span of 9 bases. CDR3 loop: CASSLGQANEQYF. CDR3 DNA: TGCGCCAGCAGCTTGGGACAGGCAAACGAGCAGTACTTC.

V is TRBV10-2 and J is TRBJ1-2; 7 nucleotides agree with TRBD1. There are 12 residues in the CDR3. The junction had 2 bases not matched to a gene; V was cut back by 6 bases and J by 4 bases. Germline assignment: CDR1 WSHSY and CDR2 SAAADI. The CDR3 spells CASRGDSYGYTF. The DNA of the CDR3 is TGCGCCAGCAGGGGGGACAGCTATGGCTACACCTTC.